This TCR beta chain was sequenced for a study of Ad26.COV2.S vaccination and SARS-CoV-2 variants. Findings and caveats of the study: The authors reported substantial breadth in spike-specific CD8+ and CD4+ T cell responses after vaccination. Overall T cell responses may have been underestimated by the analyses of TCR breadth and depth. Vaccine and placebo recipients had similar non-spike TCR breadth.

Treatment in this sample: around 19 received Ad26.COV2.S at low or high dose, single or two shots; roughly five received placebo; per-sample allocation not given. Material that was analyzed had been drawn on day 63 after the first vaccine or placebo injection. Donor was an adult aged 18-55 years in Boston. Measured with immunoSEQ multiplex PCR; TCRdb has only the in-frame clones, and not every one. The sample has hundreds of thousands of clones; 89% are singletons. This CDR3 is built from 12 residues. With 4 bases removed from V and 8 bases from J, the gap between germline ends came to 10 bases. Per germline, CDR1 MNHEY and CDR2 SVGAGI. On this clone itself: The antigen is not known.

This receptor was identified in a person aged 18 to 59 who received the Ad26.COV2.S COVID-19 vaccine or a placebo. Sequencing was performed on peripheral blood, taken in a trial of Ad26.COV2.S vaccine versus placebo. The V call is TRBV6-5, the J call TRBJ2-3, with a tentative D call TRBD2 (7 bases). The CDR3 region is CASSSGEGTQYF. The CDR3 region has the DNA TGTGCCAGCAGTTCAGGGGAGGGTACGCAGTATTTT.